This T cell receptor beta chain appears in the sequencing data of a study of blood T cell repertoires in COVID-19. From germline, CDR1 is SEHNR and CDR2 FQNEAQ (reference sequence). This CDR3 spans 13 amino acids. V dropped 8 bases and J dropped 2 bases, with 12 bases sitting between them. This table comes from immunoSEQ multiplex PCR, and its TCRdb copy is limited to in-frame clones, with some not included. The sample includes approximately 250,000 clones, 86% of them seen just once. This clone was seen a handful of times. The chain combines TRBV7-9 with TRBJ1-2; D not resolved. This TCR was recovered from a woman older than 75 with COVID-19, enrolled during active disease. Material: peripheral blood. CDR3 region: CASGRPQNYGYTF. CDR3 nucleotide sequence: TGTGCCAGCGGGAGGCCCCAGAACTATGGCTACACCTTC.